The TCR beta chain under discussion was sequenced for a study of control samples from healthy donors and cancer patients. As concerns this clone: Other DNA sequences in the same sample also yield this CDR3.

J was trimmed by 2 bases and V by 6 bases; bases with no gene match: 4. There are 14 residues in the CDR3. Germline V lookup: CDR1 MRHNA, CDR2 SNTAGT. TCRdb keeps only in-frame clones here, not all; method: immunoSEQ multiplex PCR. Altogether about 140,000 clones are present, less than 95% being singletons, with the ten largest covering under 9%. The chain couples TRBV6-4 to TRBJ1-5, with 7 bases matching TRBD1. The source of this sequence is a man aged 18-30 years in good health. Sequenced: blood. As DNA, the CDR3 is TGTGCCAGCAGCGAAGGGGGCGGCAATCAGCCCCAGCATTTT. Translated: CASSEGGGNQPQHF.